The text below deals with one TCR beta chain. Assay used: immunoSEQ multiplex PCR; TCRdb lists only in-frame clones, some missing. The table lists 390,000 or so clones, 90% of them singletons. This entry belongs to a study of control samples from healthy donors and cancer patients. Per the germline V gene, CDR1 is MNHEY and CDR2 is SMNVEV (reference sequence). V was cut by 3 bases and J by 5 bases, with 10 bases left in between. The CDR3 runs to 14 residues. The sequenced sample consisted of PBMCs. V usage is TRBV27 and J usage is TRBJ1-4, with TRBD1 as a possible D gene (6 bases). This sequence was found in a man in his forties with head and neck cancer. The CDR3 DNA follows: TGTGCCAGCAGTTTTTCAGGGGCAAATGAAAAACTGTTTTTT. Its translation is CASSFSGANEKLFF.